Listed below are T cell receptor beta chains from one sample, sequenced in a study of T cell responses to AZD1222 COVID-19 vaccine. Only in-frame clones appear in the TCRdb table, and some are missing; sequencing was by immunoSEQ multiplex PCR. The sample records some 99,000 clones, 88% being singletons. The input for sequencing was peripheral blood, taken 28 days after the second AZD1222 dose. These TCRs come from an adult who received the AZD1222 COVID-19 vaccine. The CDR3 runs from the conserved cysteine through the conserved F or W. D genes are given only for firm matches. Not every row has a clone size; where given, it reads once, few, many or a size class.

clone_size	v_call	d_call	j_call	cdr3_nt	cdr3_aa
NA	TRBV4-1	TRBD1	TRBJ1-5	TGCGCCAGCAGCCAAGAAGGAAGGACAGGGGGTTTGCAGCCCCAGCATTTT	CASSQEGRTGGLQPQHF
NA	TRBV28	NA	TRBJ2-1	TGTGCCTCCGGATTAGCGGCTATTAATGAGCAGTTCTTC	CASGLAAINEQFF
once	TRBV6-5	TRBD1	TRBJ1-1	TGTGCCAGCAGGATGCAGGGGGAGGTTTTCGGAGCTTTCTTT	CASRMQGEVFGAFF
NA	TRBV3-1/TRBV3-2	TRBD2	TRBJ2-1	TGTGCCAGCAGTCCCAGGACTAGCGGGAACGCTGAGCAGTTCTTC	CASSPRTSGNAEQFF
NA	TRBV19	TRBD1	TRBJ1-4	TGTGCCAGTATTGCAGGACAGGGGTTCTTGGCCCATGAAAAACTGTTTTTT	CASIAGQGFLAHEKLFF
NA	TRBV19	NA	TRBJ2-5	TGTGCCAGTAGTATTTTGGCGGAAGAGACCCAGTACTTC	CASSILAEETQYF
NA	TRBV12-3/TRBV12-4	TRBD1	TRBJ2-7	TGTGCCAGCAGTTCACAGGGGGCGGGCGAGCAGTACTTC	CASSSQGAGEQYF
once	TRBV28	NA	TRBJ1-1	TGTGCCAGCAGTGCCCCGGGAGAGGGAAACACTGAAGCTTTCTTT	CASSAPGEGNTEAFF
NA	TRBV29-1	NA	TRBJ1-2	TGCAGCGTTGCCTCGAGGGGCGGAGTAGGTGGCTACACCTTC	CSVASRGGVGGYTF
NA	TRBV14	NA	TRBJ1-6	TGTGCCAGCAGTGACAGCGCGCCTATAGAACCCCTCCACTTT	CASSDSAPIEPLHF
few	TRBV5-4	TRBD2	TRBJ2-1	TGTGCCAGCAGCCGAGGACTAGTATGGAGGGAGCAGTTCTTC	CASSRGLVWREQFF
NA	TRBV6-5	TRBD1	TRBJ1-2	TGTGCCAGCAGTAGACCGGGACAGGGAAATGGCTACACCTTC	CASSRPGQGNGYTF
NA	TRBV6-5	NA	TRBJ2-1	TGTGCCAGCAGTTTGGGGGAACCCTACAATGAGCAGTTCTTC	CASSLGEPYNEQFF
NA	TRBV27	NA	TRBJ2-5	TGTGCCAGCAGTCCCTCACAGGGTAGGGTAGAGACCCAGTACTTC	CASSPSQGRVETQYF
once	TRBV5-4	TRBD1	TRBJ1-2	TGTGCCAGCAACCTCGACAGGGCTGAGTATGGCTACACCTTC	CASNLDRAEYGYTF
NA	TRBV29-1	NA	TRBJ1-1	TGCAGCGTTGTGGATCCGGGGAGGGGGTTATCAACTGAAGCTTTCTTT	CSVVDPGRGLSTEAFF
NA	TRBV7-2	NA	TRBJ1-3	TGTGCCAGCAGCTTAATGACTGGAATCTCTGGAAACACCATATATTTT	CASSLMTGISGNTIYF
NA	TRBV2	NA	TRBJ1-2	TGTGCCCTCTCAGCAAGCCCGCAGGGAGGTCGGGCAAGCACCTTC	CALSASPQGGRASTF
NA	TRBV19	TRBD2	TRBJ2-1	TGTGCCAGTAGTATAATAACTAGCGGGGGCAATGAGCAGTTCTTC	CASSIITSGGNEQFF
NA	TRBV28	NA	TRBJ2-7	TGTGCCAGCGGATCCCCGTACGGCACCTACGAGCAGTACTTC	CASGSPYGTYEQYF
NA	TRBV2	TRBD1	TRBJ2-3	TGTGCCAGCGAAGGGGGCCCAGATACGCAGTATTTT	CASEGGPDTQYF
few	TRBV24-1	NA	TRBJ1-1	TGTGCCACCACCTCAGAGAACACTGAAGCTTTCTTT	CATTSENTEAFF
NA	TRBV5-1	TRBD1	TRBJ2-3	TGCGCCAGCAGCTTTTGGACAGGGGGCTACGTCTCTACAAGCACAGATACGCAGTATTTT	CASSFWTGGYVSTSTDTQYF
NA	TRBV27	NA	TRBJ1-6	TGTGCCAGCAGATCGAACAATGCCTATAATTCACCCCTCCACTTT	CASRSNNAYNSPLHF
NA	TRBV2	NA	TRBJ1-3	TGTGCCAGCAGTGAAGGTGGTAGGTCTGGAAACACCATATATTTT	CASSEGGRSGNTIYF
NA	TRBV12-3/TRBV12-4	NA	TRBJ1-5	TGTGCCAGCAGTTTAGAAGGAATGGGGCCCCAGCATTTT	CASSLEGMGPQHF
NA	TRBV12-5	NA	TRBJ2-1	TGTGCTAGTGGTCTCCCCGGAACGTCCCGGCACTCCTACAATGAGCAGTTCTTC	CASGLPGTSRHSYNEQFF
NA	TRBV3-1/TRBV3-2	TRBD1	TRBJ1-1	TGTGCCAGCAGCCAAGCGGACAGGGACACTGAAGCTTTCTTT	CASSQADRDTEAFF
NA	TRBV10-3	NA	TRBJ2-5	TGTGCCATCAGTGGCGGGACAGGGGCTGTCATAGCGGGAGAGAGAGAGACCCAGTACTTC	CAISGGTGAVIAGERETQYF
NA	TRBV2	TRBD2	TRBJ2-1	TGTGCCAGCAGAGGGACTAGCGGAAGCTCCTACAATGAGCAGTTCTTC	CASRGTSGSSYNEQFF
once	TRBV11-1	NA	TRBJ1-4	TGTGCCAGCAGCCGAACAGCCGGGACTAATGAAAAACTGTTTTTT	CASSRTAGTNEKLFF
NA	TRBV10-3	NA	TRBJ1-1	TGTGCCATCAGTGATTCCCGATTGGGGAACACTGAAGCTTTCTTT	CAISDSRLGNTEAFF
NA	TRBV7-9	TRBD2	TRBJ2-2	TGTGCCAGCGAAGTACCGGGACTAGCGGGAGGGATGTACACCGGGGAGCTGTTTTTT	CASEVPGLAGGMYTGELFF
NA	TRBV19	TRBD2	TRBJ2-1	TGTGCCAGTAGGGGACTAGCGGGCAGGAATGAGCAGTTCTTC	CASRGLAGRNEQFF
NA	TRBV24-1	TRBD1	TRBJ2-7	TGTGCCACCAAGACACGGGACAGGGGCTTGATGATAACCTACGAGCAGTACTTC	CATKTRDRGLMITYEQYF
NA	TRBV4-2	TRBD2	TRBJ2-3	TGTGCCAGCAGCCAGGTCCAAAGGACTAGCGTTGGGGCAGATACGCAGTATTTT	CASSQVQRTSVGADTQYF
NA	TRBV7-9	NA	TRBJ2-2	TGTGCCAGCAGCTCCGACATGGAGAGGGAGCTGTTTTTT	CASSSDMERELFF
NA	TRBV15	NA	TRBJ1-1	TGTGCCACCAGCAGACCTTCGCCGATCCGTACAGGTTGGGGGAGCACTGAAGCTTTCTTT	CATSRPSPIRTGWGSTEAFF
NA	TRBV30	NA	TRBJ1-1	TGTGCCTGGAGTGTAGCCGCCTTGAGGACTGAAGCTTTCTTT	CAWSVAALRTEAFF
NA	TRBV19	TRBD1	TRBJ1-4	TGTGCCAGTAGCACGACAGGGGCCGCGGGGGAAAAACTGTTTTTT	CASSTTGAAGEKLFF
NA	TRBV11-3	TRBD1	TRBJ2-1	TGTGCCAGCAGCTTCGCCGGGACAGGTTCTTACAATGAGCAGTTCTTC	CASSFAGTGSYNEQFF
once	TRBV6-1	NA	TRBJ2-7	TGTGCCAGCAGCTTCGAAGAGAGCTCCTACGAGCAGTACTTC	CASSFEESSYEQYF
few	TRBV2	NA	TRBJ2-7	TGTGCCAGCAGTGAAGGCGGCGGCTGGGGGCGCTCCTACGAGCAGTACTTC	CASSEGGGWGRSYEQYF
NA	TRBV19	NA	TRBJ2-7	TGTGCCAGTAGTATGGTGGGGGGTTCCTACGAGCAGTACTTC	CASSMVGGSYEQYF
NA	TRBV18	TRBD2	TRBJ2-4	TGTGCCAGCTCACCCAGGACTAGCGGGAGAGCCGGGGGGTTAGCCAAAAACATTCAGTACTTC	CASSPRTSGRAGGLAKNIQYF
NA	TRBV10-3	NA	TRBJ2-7	TGTGCCATCAGCCGTAGGGGGGACATAGATTACGAGCAGTACTTC	CAISRRGDIDYEQYF
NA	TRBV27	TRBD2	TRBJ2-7	TGTGCCAGCAGCCCCGAGACTAGCAGCGAGCAGTACTTC	CASSPETSSEQYF
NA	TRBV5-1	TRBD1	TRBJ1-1	TGCGCCAGCAGCTTGGGTGGGCAGGGGGAGAGCACTGAAGCTTTCTTT	CASSLGGQGESTEAFF
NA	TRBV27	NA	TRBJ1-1	TGTGCCAGCAGTTTATATACAGGAGCATCCTGGGGCACTGAAGCTTTCTTT	CASSLYTGASWGTEAFF
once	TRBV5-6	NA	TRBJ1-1	TGTGCCAGCAGCTTGGCAATAACCATGAACACTGAAGCTTTCTTT	CASSLAITMNTEAFF
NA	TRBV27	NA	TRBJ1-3	TGTGCCAGCAACCCAGGGTGGGGAAACACCATATATTTT	CASNPGWGNTIYF
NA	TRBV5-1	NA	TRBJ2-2	TGCGCCAGCAGCTCGGGGTCGAACACCGGGGAGCTGTTTTTT	CASSSGSNTGELFF
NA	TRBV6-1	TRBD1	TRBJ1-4	TGTGCCAGCAGTGAGGGACAGGGGGCCAACGTTGAAAAACTGTTTTTT	CASSEGQGANVEKLFF
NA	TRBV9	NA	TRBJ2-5	TGTGCCAGCAGCGGTCAGGGACAAGAGACCCAGTACTTC	CASSGQGQETQYF
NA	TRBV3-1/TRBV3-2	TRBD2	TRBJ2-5	TGTGCCAGCAGCTCCCGTTTTGATCTAGCGGGGAAAGAGACCCAGTACTTC	CASSSRFDLAGKETQYF
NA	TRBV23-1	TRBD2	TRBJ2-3	TGCGCCAGCAGTCAACCGAGCGGGAGGGCCAAAGATACGCAGTATTTT	CASSQPSGRAKDTQYF
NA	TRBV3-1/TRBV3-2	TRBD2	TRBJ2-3	TGTGCCAGCAGCCAAGAGGGTAGCGGGGGAGGCGATACGCAGTATTTT	CASSQEGSGGGDTQYF
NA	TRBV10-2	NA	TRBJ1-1	TGCGCCAGCAGTGCTGAAGGGGTCACTGAAGCTTTCTTT	CASSAEGVTEAFF
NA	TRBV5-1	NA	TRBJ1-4	TGCGCCAGCAGCTGGCGCCAGGGCTCGGGGGAAAAACTGTTTTTT	CASSWRQGSGEKLFF